The 14 T cell receptor beta chains given below trace back to one sample, sequenced in a study of T cell responses to AZD1222 COVID-19 vaccine. Produced via immunoSEQ multiplex PCR; TCRdb's table is partial and in-frame only. The table includes under 120,000 clones, nearly 90% detected once. This specimen was peripheral blood, taken 28 days after the second AZD1222 dose. These TCRs come from an adult who received the AZD1222 COVID-19 vaccine.

This sequence joins TRBV5-4 and TRBJ2-3; the D call may be TRBD1 or TRBD2 (7 bases each). The V gene lost 5 bases and the J gene lost 2 bases, with 18 bases spanning the gap. The CDR3 runs to 16 residues. CDR1 is SGHNT, CDR2 YYREEE, per germline (reference sequence). CDR3 region: CASRLTRGGSTDTQYF. The CDR3 DNA is TGTGCCAGCAGGTTGACCAGGGGGGGATCCACAGATACGCAGTATTTT.

The chain couples TRBV28 to TRBJ1-5; D call uncertain. The CDR3 totals 14 residues. The V end lost 2 bases, the J end lost 7 bases, and 12 bases lay between the germline ends. Per the germline V gene, CDR1 is MDHEN and CDR2 is SYDVKM. The CDR3: CASSLGQEGQPQHF. In DNA, the CDR3 is TGTGCCAGCAGTTTAGGTCAGGAAGGACAGCCCCAGCATTTT.

The rearrangement uses TRBV11-1 and TRBJ2-7; D possibly corresponds to TRBD2 (6 bases). The germline V and J ends were trimmed by 5 bases and 3 bases, with 14 bases remaining between them. CDR1 is SGHAT, CDR2 FQDESV, per germline (reference sequence). The CDR3 sequence is 14 residues long. The CDR3 DNA reads TGTGCCAGCAGCCGCAGCGGGCCGGTCTACGAGCAGTACTTC. Translated: CASSRSGPVYEQYF.

This rearrangement joins TRBV6-5 to TRBJ1-5; 8 bases are a match to TRBD1. In germline, CDR1 is MNHEY, CDR2 SVGAGI. V shed 7 bases and J 9 bases; nucleotides not matched to a gene: 5. The CDR3 contains 12 residues. The CDR3 coding sequence is TGTGCCAGCAAGGACAGGGTTCGGCCCCAGCATTTT. Protein sequence: CASKDRVRPQHF.

The CDR3 DNA sequence: TGTGCCAGCAGTGATGATAGTGCTAATGAAAAACTGTTTTTT. Protein: CASSDDSANEKLFF. The genes are TRBV2 and TRBJ1-4; D gene unclear. The CDR3 covers 14 residues. V gave up 3 bases and J gave up 3 bases, with 8 bases separating them. The germline CDR1 and CDR2 sequences are SNHLY and FYNNEI.

The genes are TRBV5-1 and TRBJ1-1, with D uncertain. The CDR3 contains 13 residues. The V end was cut by 2 bases, the J end by 5 bases, with 10 bases between. Germline V CDR1 and CDR2: SGHRS, YFSETQ. In DNA form, the CDR3 reads TGCGCCAGCAGCTTTGCAGACGGTACTGAAGCTTTCTTT. It translates to CASSFADGTEAFF.

The chain links TRBV30 to TRBJ1-4; 7 bases line up with TRBD1. The CDR3 totals 15 residues. Germline trimming cut 3 bases from V and 5 bases from J; bases unmatched to any gene: 9. Germline values: CDR1 GTSNPN, CDR2 SVGIG (reference sequence). The CDR3 here is CAWRPPGTENEKLFF. CDR3 coding DNA: TGTGCCTGGAGGCCTCCCGGGACAGAAAATGAAAAACTGTTTTTT.

The rearrangement joins TRBV6-4 to TRBJ2-1, with TRBD1 as a possible D gene (5 bases). Per the germline V gene, CDR1 is MRHNA and CDR2 is SNTAGT. V gave up 0 bases and J gave up 7 bases, with 7 bases separating them. The CDR3 is 13 amino acids. CDR3 amino acids: CASSDSDTNEQFF. Written as DNA, the CDR3 is TGTGCCAGCAGTGACTCGGACACTAATGAGCAGTTCTTC.

The gene calls are TRBV20-1 and TRBJ2-5, with no clear D. From germline, CDR1 is DFQATT and CDR2 SNEGSKA (reference sequence). Trimming shortened V by 5 bases and J by 4 bases, and 5 bases separated the two germline ends. The CDR3 has 10 amino acids. CDR3 DNA sequence: TGCAGTGCTTTTGGAGAGACCCAGTACTTC. Protein: CSAFGETQYF.

Regarding this clone: The sample has other DNA sequences that encode this CDR3 too. This chain connects TRBV9 to TRBJ2-7, with a weak D call TRBD1 (6 bases). The CDR3 runs to 14 residues. Trimming took off 0 bases at V and 3 bases at J, with 10 bases between the two ends. CDR1 is SGDLS, CDR2 YYNGEE, per germline. CDR3 in DNA: TGTGCCAGCAGCGTAGATCAGGGGCTCTACGAGCAGTACTTC. Encoded protein: CASSVDQGLYEQYF.

The CDR3 DNA sequence: TGTGCTAGTGGTTTGGAGGCGCGGTATGGCTACACCTTC. Translated, it gives CASGLEARYGYTF. The chain joins TRBV12-5 to TRBJ1-2; D not certain. V lost 1 base and J 5 bases, leaving 8 bases between the germline ends. Germline V gene lookup returns CDR1 LGHNT and CDR2 FRNRAP. This CDR3 spans 13 amino acids. Complete variable domain (other parts from reference TRBV12-5 and TRBJ1-2): DARVTQTPRHKVTEMGQEVTMRCQPILGHNTVFWYRQTMMQGLELLAYFRNRAPLDDSGMPKDRFSAEMPDATLATLKIQPSEPRDSAVYFCASGLEARYGYTFGSGTRLTVV.

The rearrangement uses TRBV4-2 and TRBJ1-1, with D tentatively TRBD1 (5 bases). The CDR3 extends over 14 amino acids. With 0 bases removed from V and 6 bases from J, the gap between germline ends came to 11 bases. Germline V gene data show CDR1 as LGHNA and CDR2 as YNFKEQ. The chain's CDR3 is CASSQEVVGAEAFF. The CDR3 DNA reads as TGTGCCAGCAGCCAAGAAGTTGTGGGGGCTGAAGCTTTCTTT.

The CDR3 region has the DNA TGTGCCAGCAGTTGGGACAGGGAGGGCGAGCAGTACTTC. Translation: CASSWDREGEQYF. V usage is TRBV27 and J usage is TRBJ2-7, with TRBD1 identical over 9 bases. V was clipped by 4 bases and J by 6 bases; unmatched bases: 4. Germline loops: CDR1 MNHEY, CDR2 SMNVEV (reference sequence). This CDR3 has 13 amino acids.

This sequence joins TRBV10-3 and TRBJ1-2; 7 bases match TRBD1. V lost 6 bases, J lost 2 bases, and 9 bases stayed unmatched. Germline lookup yields CDR1 ENHRY and CDR2 SYGVKD. The CDR3 consists of 15 residues. CDR3 sequence reads: CAIRPRQGANYGYTF. The CDR3 DNA follows: TGTGCCATCAGGCCCAGACAGGGCGCAAACTATGGCTACACCTTC.